The text below deals with one TCR beta chain. Its antigen is not known. This record belongs to a study of monozygotic twins with inflammatory bowel disease. Study-level points and caveats: Possibly reflecting limited power, no difference in repertoire similarity was found between concordant and discordant twins.

The germline gives CDR1 ENHRY, CDR2 SYGVKD. This CDR3 spans 14 amino acids. TCRdb reworked the 5' RACE reads into one entry per CDR3 protein, no DNA. The data include more than 350,000 distinct CDR3 sequences; the top ten clones carry 2.4%. Material: blood. J is TRBJ1-1 and V is TRBV10-3. The source of this sequence is a human donor with ulcerative colitis or Crohn's disease, or a healthy co-twin of an affected twin (not recorded which). The CDR3 spells CAISRQRSETEAFF.